This TCR beta chain derives from a study of brain T cells in children with intractable seizures. Assay: immunoSEQ multiplex PCR; the TCRdb copy retains only in-frame clones and omits some. The repertoire holds 60,000 to 85,000 clones, about 93% seen once, with approximately 1.5% in the top ten. The CDR3 runs to 13 residues. The V end lost 4 bases, the J end lost 7 bases, and 13 bases lay between the germline ends. Looked up from germline, CDR1 is MNHEY and CDR2 is SVGAGI. This specimen was peripheral blood, taken at surgery. V gene TRBV6-5 combines with J gene TRBJ1-2; the D is unclear. The receptor comes from a boy under two years old with tuberous sclerosis and intractable seizures. CDR3 sequence (DNA): TGTGCCAGCAGTTTAGCCTTCGCGGGTGGCTACACCTTC. It is translated as CASSLAFAGGYTF.